The 9 T cell receptor beta chains below were found in one sample sequenced in a study of high-grade serous ovarian cancer treatment subgroups. Sequencing was performed with immunoSEQ multiplex PCR; in TCRdb, only in-frame clones are kept and a portion is missing. This sample carries about 16,000 clones, about 76% of them seen once, and the ten largest clones take roughly 4.7%. Tumor samples were taken before definitive surgery or chemotherapy. The sequenced material came from tumor tissue. The origin of the receptors is a human donor with high-grade serous ovarian cancer.

As to this clone: At one boundary the junction diverges from the germline segment, which might be a read error. This sequence joins TRBV6-6 and TRBJ2-3, with 9 bases identical to TRBD2. The CDR3 length is 13 residues. The germline CDR1 and CDR2 sequences are MNHNY and SVGAGI (reference sequence). The CDR3 protein is CASRGTSKDTQYF. CDR3 DNA: TGTGCCAGCAGGGGGACTAGCAAAGATACGCAGTATTTT.

This chain connects TRBV7-2 to TRBJ2-3; 11 nucleotides agree with TRBD2. The CDR3 is made up of 16 amino acids. In germline, CDR1 is SGHTA, CDR2 FQGNSA. V trimming: 2 bases; J trimming: 5 bases; junction bases outside the gene matches: 6. The CDR3 DNA is TGTGCCAGCAGCTTAACCCTAGCGGGGGGCGGAGATACGCAGTATTTT. Translating gives CASSLTLAGGGDTQYF.

Concerning this clone: Additional DNA sequences in this sample encode the identical CDR3. This chain uses TRBV6-1 with TRBJ1-5; D possibly corresponds to TRBD1 (5 bases). The germline CDR1 and CDR2 sequences are MNHNS and SASEGT. This CDR3 comprises 15 residues. The V end lost 2 bases, the J end lost 0 bases, and 8 bases lay between the germline ends. CDR3 residues: CASSEFGGSNQPQHF. CDR3 DNA sequence: TGTGCCAGCAGTGAATTCGGGGGTAGCAATCAGCCCCAGCATTTT.

This clone has just one count. The chain couples TRBV5-5 to TRBJ1-1; D unresolved. The germline V and J ends were trimmed by 2 bases and 1 base, with 15 bases remaining between them. This CDR3 is 16 amino acids long. The germline V gene has CDR1 SGHKS and CDR2 YYEKEE (reference sequence). CDR3 in DNA: TGTGCCAGCAGCTTTAAATGGGAGCCATCGAACACTGAAGCTTTCTTT. This encodes CASSFKWEPSNTEAFF. The full variable domain, completed using reference TRBV5-5 and TRBJ1-1, is DAGVTQSPTHLIKTRGQQVTLRCSPISGHKSVSWYQQVLGQGPQFIFQYYEKEERGRGNFPDRFSARQFPNYSSELNVNALLLGDSALYLCASSFKWEPSNTEAFFGQGTRLTVV.

Only one count was recorded for this clone. CDR3 nucleotides: TGTGCCAGCAGTTTGACAGGGTTAAGAAACACCATATATTTT. It codes for CASSLTGLRNTIYF. The chain combines TRBV28 with TRBJ1-3; 7 bases map to TRBD1. The CDR3 consists of 14 residues. The ends lost 3 bases at V and 5 bases at J; junction bases unmatched: 4. Germline V gives CDR1 MDHEN, CDR2 SYDVKM.

This chain links TRBV7-9 with TRBJ1-6; no definite D call. The CDR3 is 15 residues long. Germline CDR1 is SEHNR and CDR2 is FQNEAQ (reference sequence). V lost 1 base to trimming and J lost 0 bases, with 4 bases between them. The CDR3 sequence is CASSLGSSYNSPLHF. The CDR3 nucleotides read TGTGCCAGCAGCTTAGGGAGCTCCTATAATTCACCCCTCCACTTT.

This sequence joins TRBV7-9 and TRBJ2-2; D may be TRBD1 (6 bases). V lost 7 bases and J 0 bases, leaving 12 bases between the germline ends. This CDR3 is 15 amino acids long. In germline, CDR1 is SEHNR, CDR2 FQNEAQ (reference sequence). CDR3: CASNPDRTNTGELFF. The CDR3 DNA reads TGTGCCAGCAACCCCGACAGGACGAACACCGGGGAGCTGTTTTTT.

The chain couples TRBV28 to TRBJ2-7, with D possibly matching TRBD2 (7 bases). The CDR3 contains 15 residues. Germline CDR1 reads MDHEN; CDR2 reads SYDVKM. The germline V and J ends were trimmed by 3 bases and 3 bases, with 15 bases remaining between them. This chain's CDR3 is CASSLGGGGLYEQYF. In DNA form, the CDR3 reads TGTGCCAGCAGTTTGGGGGGAGGGGGTCTCTACGAGCAGTACTTC.

This chain joins TRBV5-6 and TRBJ1-2; 7 bases are shared with TRBD1. The CDR3 sequence is 15 residues long. Trimming removed 4 bases from V and 8 bases from J; junction bases left unmatched: 14. The V gene's germline CDR1 is SGHDT and CDR2 YYEEEE. The CDR3 region has the DNA TGTGCCAGCAGCCCCCGACAGGGATATTCTGAGGGCTACACCTTC. Its translation is CASSPRQGYSEGYTF.